This T cell receptor beta chain stems from a study of blood T cell repertoires in COVID-19. Study summary: Samples came from the United States, Italy and Spain, spanning acute and convalescent COVID-19. Sources were T cells, B-cell-depleted T cells, or PBMCs; the material itself was cDNA or gDNA.

Method: immunoSEQ multiplex PCR; TCRdb's copy keeps in-frame clones and lacks some. The data contain approximately 210,000 clones, roughly 86% of them singletons. In germline, CDR1 is SEHNR, CDR2 FQNEAQ (reference sequence). V was clipped by 5 bases and J by 4 bases, with 11 bases between them. CDR3 length equals 13 residues. This clone was seen more than once but under ten times. The specimen sequenced was peripheral blood. The receptor was derived from a woman aged 35 to 49 with acute or convalescent COVID-19. J is TRBJ1-1 and V is TRBV7-9; no reliable D call. The CDR3 DNA reads TGTGCCAGCAGCCTCGGGTACGGCACTGAAGCTTTCTTT. Its protein product is CASSLGYGTEAFF. Variable domain in full (rest from reference TRBV7-9 and TRBJ1-1): DTGVSQNPRHKITKRGQNVTFRCDPISEHNRLYWYRQTLGQGPEFLTYFQNEAQLEKSRLLSDRFSAERPKGSFSTLEIQRTEQGDSAMYLCASSLGYGTEAFFGQGTRLTVV.